These T cell receptor beta chains were read from a single sample in a study of blood T cell repertoires in COVID-19. Clones were sequenced by immunoSEQ multiplex PCR, and TCRdb holds only the in-frame ones, with some missing. The sample holds roughly 200,000 clones, about 75% seen once. The source material was peripheral blood. The receptor source for this set is a woman aged 45-59 years with active or convalescent COVID-19. CDR3s include the opening cysteine and the closing phenylalanine or tryptophan. The order of the fields is J gene, D gene, V gene, clone size, CDR3 protein, CDR3 DNA. A D gene is named only where the DNA matches it firmly. Some rows mark clone size as missing; the rest say once, few, many or name a class of expanded clone.

J gene: TRBJ2-1; D gene: TRBD2; V gene: TRBV27; clone size: once; CDR3 protein: CASSATRGLAGVGAEQFF; CDR3 DNA: TGTGCCAGCAGTGCGACCCGCGGACTAGCGGGAGTGGGGGCTGAGCAGTTCTTC
J gene: TRBJ1-1; D gene: -; V gene: TRBV7-9; clone size: -; CDR3 protein: CASSSLGGANTEAFF; CDR3 DNA: TGTGCCAGCAGCTCCCTTGGGGGGGCGAACACTGAAGCTTTCTTT
J gene: TRBJ2-3; D gene: TRBD1; V gene: TRBV5-4; clone size: -; CDR3 protein: CASSPTWGQAPSTTDTQYF; CDR3 DNA: TGTGCCAGCAGCCCCACATGGGGACAGGCCCCTTCTACCACAGATACGCAGTATTTT
J gene: TRBJ1-5; D gene: -; V gene: TRBV2; clone size: -; CDR3 protein: CASRGDYSNQPQHF; CDR3 DNA: TGTGCCAGCAGGGGGGACTATAGCAATCAGCCCCAGCATTTT
J gene: TRBJ2-1; D gene: TRBD2; V gene: TRBV27; clone size: -; CDR3 protein: CASSFGLVGLKSSYNEQFF; CDR3 DNA: TGTGCCAGCAGTTTCGGACTAGTGGGGCTAAAAAGCTCCTACAATGAGCAGTTCTTC
J gene: TRBJ1-2; D gene: TRBD1; V gene: TRBV28; clone size: -; CDR3 protein: CASTLTGGNYGYTF; CDR3 DNA: TGTGCCAGCACCTTGACAGGGGGCAACTATGGCTACACCTTC
J gene: TRBJ2-7; D gene: -; V gene: TRBV3-1/TRBV3-2; clone size: -; CDR3 protein: CASSQDEGVFYEQYF; CDR3 DNA: TGTGCCAGCAGCCAAGATGAGGGAGTTTTCTACGAGCAGTACTTC
J gene: TRBJ1-4; D gene: -; V gene: TRBV27; clone size: -; CDR3 protein: CASSSQGEGFEKLFF; CDR3 DNA: TGTGCCAGCAGTTCACAGGGAGAAGGATTCGAAAAACTGTTTTTT
J gene: TRBJ1-4; D gene: TRBD1; V gene: TRBV9; clone size: -; CDR3 protein: CASSPRTGQNEKLFF; CDR3 DNA: TGTGCCAGCAGCCCAAGGACAGGGCAAAATGAAAAACTGTTTTTT
J gene: TRBJ1-2; D gene: -; V gene: TRBV6-5; clone size: -; CDR3 protein: CASKIRENYGYTF; CDR3 DNA: TGTGCCAGCAAGATCAGGGAAAACTATGGCTACACCTTC
J gene: TRBJ2-5; D gene: TRBD1; V gene: TRBV19; clone size: -; CDR3 protein: CASSTTGEETQYF; CDR3 DNA: TGTGCCAGTAGTACGACAGGGGAAGAGACCCAGTACTTC
J gene: TRBJ1-1; D gene: -; V gene: TRBV18; clone size: once; CDR3 protein: CASSPIPRNTEAFF; CDR3 DNA: TGTGCCAGCTCACCAATCCCGAGGAACACTGAAGCTTTCTTT
J gene: TRBJ2-7; D gene: -; V gene: TRBV7-2; clone size: -; CDR3 protein: CASSLDASDSYEQYF; CDR3 DNA: TGTGCCAGCAGCTTAGACGCTAGCGATTCCTACGAGCAGTACTTC
J gene: TRBJ1-2; D gene: TRBD1; V gene: TRBV19; clone size: -; CDR3 protein: CASSVGTGLDYGYTF; CDR3 DNA: TGTGCCAGTAGTGTAGGGACAGGGCTGGACTATGGCTACACCTTC
J gene: TRBJ1-2; D gene: TRBD1; V gene: TRBV7-8; clone size: -; CDR3 protein: CASSPRTGDYGYTF; CDR3 DNA: TGTGCCAGCAGCCCTAGGACAGGGGACTATGGCTACACCTTC
J gene: TRBJ2-7; D gene: -; V gene: TRBV15; clone size: -; CDR3 protein: CATSREGASSYEQYF; CDR3 DNA: TGTGCCACCAGCAGAGAAGGGGCGAGCTCCTACGAGCAGTACTTC
J gene: TRBJ1-2; D gene: -; V gene: TRBV5-4; clone size: -; CDR3 protein: CASSNLKGPGFYGYTF; CDR3 DNA: TGTGCCAGCAGCAACCTTAAGGGTCCAGGGTTTTATGGCTACACCTTC
J gene: TRBJ1-2; D gene: -; V gene: TRBV5-5; clone size: -; CDR3 protein: CASSLVGGNGYTF; CDR3 DNA: TGTGCCAGCAGCTTGGTAGGGGGTAATGGCTACACCTTC
J gene: TRBJ1-1; D gene: -; V gene: TRBV18; clone size: -; CDR3 protein: CASSPSSGQMNTEAFF; CDR3 DNA: TGTGCCAGCTCACCTTCTTCAGGACAGATGAACACTGAAGCTTTCTTT
J gene: TRBJ1-1; D gene: -; V gene: TRBV2; clone size: -; CDR3 protein: CASSARVNTEAFF; CDR3 DNA: TGTGCCAGCAGTGCGAGGGTGAACACTGAAGCTTTCTTT
J gene: TRBJ2-5; D gene: -; V gene: TRBV9; clone size: -; CDR3 protein: CASSVGRKGVRETQYF; CDR3 DNA: TGTGCCAGCAGCGTAGGTAGAAAAGGGGTCAGAGAGACCCAGTACTTC
J gene: TRBJ1-2; D gene: -; V gene: TRBV4-3; clone size: few; CDR3 protein: CASSQDTGGGDGYTF; CDR3 DNA: TGCGCCAGCAGCCAAGATACGGGAGGGGGGGATGGCTACACCTTC
J gene: TRBJ2-7; D gene: -; V gene: TRBV29-1; clone size: -; CDR3 protein: CSVVPSYSYEQYF; CDR3 DNA: TGCAGCGTTGTGCCTAGCTACTCGTACGAGCAGTACTTC
J gene: TRBJ1-3; D gene: -; V gene: TRBV2; clone size: -; CDR3 protein: CATKDSYSGNTIYF; CDR3 DNA: TGTGCCACCAAGGACAGTTATTCTGGAAACACCATATATTTT
J gene: TRBJ2-7; D gene: TRBD2; V gene: TRBV6-5; clone size: once; CDR3 protein: CASSYRGGRADEQYF; CDR3 DNA: TGTGCCAGCAGTTACAGGGGCGGGAGGGCCGACGAGCAGTACTTC
J gene: TRBJ1-1; D gene: TRBD1; V gene: TRBV14; clone size: -; CDR3 protein: CASSQDHGQGASEAFF; CDR3 DNA: TGTGCCAGCAGCCAAGATCACGGGCAGGGGGCCTCTGAAGCTTTCTTT
J gene: TRBJ1-4; D gene: -; V gene: TRBV10-3; clone size: -; CDR3 protein: CAIGRGGANEKLFF; CDR3 DNA: TGTGCCATCGGCCGGGGAGGTGCTAATGAAAAACTGTTTTTT
J gene: TRBJ2-1; D gene: TRBD2; V gene: TRBV30; clone size: -; CDR3 protein: CASRTSGGGNEQFF; CDR3 DNA: TGTGCCAGCAGGACTAGCGGGGGGGGGAATGAGCAGTTCTTC
J gene: TRBJ1-4; D gene: -; V gene: TRBV28; clone size: once; CDR3 protein: CASRTGGRDEKLFF; CDR3 DNA: TGTGCCAGCAGGACGGGGGGAAGGGATGAAAAACTGTTTTTT
J gene: TRBJ1-1; D gene: -; V gene: TRBV30; clone size: -; CDR3 protein: CAWRRGGTEAFF; CDR3 DNA: TGTGCCTGGAGGCGGGGGGGAACTGAAGCTTTCTTT
J gene: TRBJ2-1; D gene: -; V gene: TRBV19; clone size: once; CDR3 protein: CASSMAGGLNEQFF; CDR3 DNA: TGTGCCAGTAGTATGGCCGGGGGGCTCAATGAGCAGTTCTTC
J gene: TRBJ2-7; D gene: TRBD1; V gene: TRBV7-6; clone size: many; CDR3 protein: CASSLDGTANWEQYF; CDR3 DNA: TGTGCCAGCAGCTTAGATGGGACAGCGAACTGGGAGCAGTACTTC
J gene: TRBJ2-1; D gene: TRBD1; V gene: TRBV4-3; clone size: few; CDR3 protein: CASSQDPTQGAEQFF; CDR3 DNA: TGCGCCAGCAGCCAAGATCCCACGCAGGGGGCTGAGCAGTTCTTC
J gene: TRBJ1-1; D gene: TRBD1; V gene: TRBV24-1; clone size: -; CDR3 protein: CATSEGEDRATEAFF; CDR3 DNA: TGTGCCACCAGTGAAGGGGAGGACAGGGCTACTGAAGCTTTCTTT
J gene: TRBJ1-1; D gene: -; V gene: TRBV7-8; clone size: once; CDR3 protein: CASSNREGTAEAFF; CDR3 DNA: TGTGCCAGCAGCAACAGGGAGGGAACAGCAGAAGCTTTCTTT
J gene: TRBJ2-7; D gene: -; V gene: TRBV6-6; clone size: -; CDR3 protein: CASSHHLEQYF; CDR3 DNA: TGTGCCAGCAGCCACCACCTAGAGCAGTACTTC
J gene: TRBJ2-7; D gene: TRBD2; V gene: TRBV6-2/TRBV6-3; clone size: -; CDR3 protein: CASSFSGRRNEQYF; CDR3 DNA: TGTGCCAGCAGTTTTAGCGGGAGACGCAACGAGCAGTACTTC
J gene: TRBJ2-6; D gene: TRBD1; V gene: TRBV6-6; clone size: -; CDR3 protein: CASSLRTGVGANVLTF; CDR3 DNA: TGTGCCAGCAGTTTACGGACAGGGGTTGGGGCCAACGTCCTGACTTTC
J gene: TRBJ2-7; D gene: -; V gene: TRBV6-2/TRBV6-3; clone size: few; CDR3 protein: CASSYQGFYEQYF; CDR3 DNA: TGTGCCAGCAGTTATCAGGGCTTCTACGAGCAGTACTTC
J gene: TRBJ2-7; D gene: -; V gene: TRBV5-3; clone size: -; CDR3 protein: CARSPGFVAGPYEQYF; CDR3 DNA: TGTGCCAGAAGCCCTGGCTTTGTGGCGGGGCCCTACGAGCAGTACTTC
J gene: TRBJ1-6; D gene: -; V gene: TRBV7-9; clone size: few; CDR3 protein: CASSERSSYNSPLHF; CDR3 DNA: TGTGCCAGCAGCGAAAGGAGTTCCTATAATTCACCCCTCCACTTT
J gene: TRBJ2-5; D gene: TRBD2; V gene: TRBV4-2; clone size: -; CDR3 protein: CASSQELAGETQYF; CDR3 DNA: TGTGCCAGCAGCCAAGAATTAGCGGGAGAGACCCAGTACTTC
J gene: TRBJ2-1; D gene: -; V gene: TRBV19; clone size: -; CDR3 protein: CASSPDSGSNNEQFF; CDR3 DNA: TGTGCCAGTAGTCCGGACAGCGGCTCGAACAATGAGCAGTTCTTC
J gene: TRBJ2-2; D gene: TRBD2; V gene: TRBV7-9; clone size: once; CDR3 protein: CASSLGTSGRDTGELFF; CDR3 DNA: TGTGCCAGCAGCCTAGGAACTAGCGGGAGAGACACCGGGGAGCTGTTTTTT
J gene: TRBJ2-7; D gene: -; V gene: TRBV29-1; clone size: -; CDR3 protein: CSVLGGNSYEQYF; CDR3 DNA: TGCAGCGTTTTAGGCGGGAACTCCTACGAGCAGTACTTC